Listed below are T cell receptor beta chains from one sample, sequenced in a study of CD8 T cell repertoires and HIV-1 epitope variants. Their recognized antigens are unknown. TCRdb's copy holds only in-frame clones and misses some; the assay was immunoSEQ multiplex PCR. The table includes about 3,500 clones, less than 70% detected once. The specimen sequenced was cultured CD8+ T cells derived from PBMCs. The origin of the receptors is a male donor with HIV. CDR3s include the opening cysteine and the closing phenylalanine or tryptophan. D genes are given only for firm matches. Clone sizes are given selectively: once, few, many, or a class where the clone is expanded.

j_call,v_call,clone_size,d_call,cdr3_length,cdr3_aa,cdr3_nt
TRBJ2-7,TRBV7-8,once,TRBD1,15,CASSLAGTGSYEQYF,TGTGCCAGCAGCTTAGCTGGGACAGGGTCCTACGAGCAGTACTTC
TRBJ2-4,TRBV7-9,.,TRBD1,14,CASSSDREWHIQYF,TGTGCCAGCAGCTCGGACAGGGAGTGGCACATTCAGTACTTC
TRBJ2-1,TRBV29-1,.,TRBD2,16,CSVGESSGSTTYEQFF,TGCAGCGTCGGCGAATCTAGCGGGAGTACCACATATGAGCAGTTCTTC
TRBJ1-1,TRBV11-2,.,.,12,CASSLWNTEAFF,TGTGCCAGCAGCTTATGGAACACTGAAGCTTTCTTT
TRBJ1-2,TRBV4-1,.,.,13,CASSQDTNYGYTF,TGCGCCAGCAGCCAAGATACTAACTATGGCTACACCTTC
TRBJ2-3,TRBV14,.,TRBD2,13,CASSLRGADTQYF,TGTGCCAGCAGCCTTCGGGGGGCAGATACGCAGTATTTT
TRBJ1-3,TRBV9,few,.,13,CASSARHENTIYF,TGTGCCAGCAGCGCACGCCACGAAAACACCATATATTTT
TRBJ1-5,TRBV19,.,TRBD1,12,CAIGTGAQPQHF,TGTGCGATAGGGACAGGAGCTCAGCCCCAGCATTTT
TRBJ2-1,TRBV25-1,.,.,11,CASSRLGEQFF,TGTGCCAGCAGTCGGCTCGGTGAGCAGTTCTTC
TRBJ1-5,TRBV6-1,medium-sized,.,15,CASSVDTDNYQPQHF,TGTGCCAGCAGCGTAGACACCGACAACTATCAGCCCCAGCATTTT
TRBJ2-1,TRBV6-5,.,.,16,CASSYYLRGSYNEQFF,TGTGCCAGCAGTTATTATCTCAGGGGCTCTTACAATGAGCAGTTCTTC
TRBJ2-3,TRBV29-1,.,TRBD2,14,CSVEELAGADTQYF,TGCAGCGTTGAAGAGCTAGCGGGGGCAGATACGCAGTATTTT
TRBJ2-2,TRBV15,.,TRBD1,16,CATSRDPDRETGELFF,TGTGCCACCAGCAGAGATCCGGACAGGGAAACCGGGGAGCTGTTTTTT
TRBJ1-1,TRBV28,.,.,11,CASINAVEAFF,TGTGCCAGCATTAATGCCGTCGAAGCTTTCTTT
TRBJ1-4,TRBV28,.,.,14,CASSGGVTNEKLFF,TGTGCCAGCAGCGGAGGGGTAACTAATGAAAAACTGTTTTTT
TRBJ1-1,TRBV28,.,.,13,CASSRDGNTEAFF,TGTGCCAGCAGCAGGGACGGGAACACTGAAGCTTTCTTT
TRBJ2-7,TRBV28,.,TRBD1,13,CASIGTGNYEQYF,TGTGCCAGCATCGGGACAGGGAATTACGAGCAGTACTTC